This T cell receptor (beta chain) was retrieved from a study of blood T cell repertoires in COVID-19. Across the whole study: There were acute and convalescent COVID-19 samples, and they came from the United States, Italy and Spain.

In germline, CDR1 is SGHDN, CDR2 FVKESK. This CDR3 spans 15 amino acids. J lost 9 bases, V lost 1 base, and 8 bases had no gene match. This table comes from immunoSEQ multiplex PCR, and its TCRdb copy is limited to in-frame clones, with some not included. The profile covers 60,000 or so clones, with 65% to 90% appearing a single time and 15% to 20% taken by the ten largest. The sequencing input was peripheral blood. The sequence was collected from a human donor in a cohort sampled during active COVID-19. The chain uses TRBV14 and TRBJ2-5; 10 nucleotides agree with TRBD1. The CDR3 nucleotides read TGTGCCAGCAGCCAAGTAGGACAGGGGGTAAGGGCCCAGTACTTC. This translates into CASSQVGQGVRAQYF.